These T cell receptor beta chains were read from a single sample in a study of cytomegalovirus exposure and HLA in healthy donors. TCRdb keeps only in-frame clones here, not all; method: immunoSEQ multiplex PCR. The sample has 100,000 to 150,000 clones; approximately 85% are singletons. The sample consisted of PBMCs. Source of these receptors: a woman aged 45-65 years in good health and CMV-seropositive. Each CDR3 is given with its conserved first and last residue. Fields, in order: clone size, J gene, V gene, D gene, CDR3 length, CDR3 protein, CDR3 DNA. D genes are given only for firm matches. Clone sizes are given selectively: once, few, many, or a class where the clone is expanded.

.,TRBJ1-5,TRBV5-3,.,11,CALTGNQPQHF,TGTGCCCTAACGGGCAATCAGCCCCAGCATTTT
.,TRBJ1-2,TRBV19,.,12,CASSQVSYEATF,TGTGCCAGTAGCCAAGTGTCCTATGAGGCCACCTTC
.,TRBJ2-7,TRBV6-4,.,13,CASSVVGGSEQYF,TGTGCCAGCAGTGTCGTAGGCGGCTCCGAGCAGTACTTC
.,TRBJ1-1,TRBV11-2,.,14,CASSHRQLNTEAFF,TGTGCCAGCAGCCACAGACAGCTGAACACTGAAGCTTTCTTT
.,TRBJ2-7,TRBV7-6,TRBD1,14,CASSGFGTAYEQYF,TGTGCCAGCAGCGGGTTCGGGACAGCCTACGAGCAGTACTTC
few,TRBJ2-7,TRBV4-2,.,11,CASSQGDEQYF,TGTGCCAGCAGCCAAGGAGACGAGCAGTACTTC
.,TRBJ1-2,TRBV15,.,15,CATSRDIPGVDGYTF,TGTGCCACCAGCAGAGATATTCCGGGTGTGGATGGCTACACCTTC
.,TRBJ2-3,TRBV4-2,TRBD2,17,CASSPTWGTSGTDTQYF,TGTGCCAGCAGCCCGACTTGGGGGACTAGCGGCACAGATACGCAGTATTTT
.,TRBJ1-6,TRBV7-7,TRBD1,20,CASSLETGSLVAAYNSPLHF,TGTGCTAGCAGCTTAGAGACAGGGTCCCTGGTCGCCGCCTATAATTCACCCCTCCACTTT
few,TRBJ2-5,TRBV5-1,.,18,CASSLAPMAGAMQETQYF,TGCGCCAGCAGCTTGGCCCCAATGGCAGGGGCCATGCAAGAGACCCAGTACTTC
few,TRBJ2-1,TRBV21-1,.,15,CASSRAGVVPHEQFF,TGTGCCAGCAGCAGAGCGGGAGTAGTGCCCCATGAGCAGTTCTTC
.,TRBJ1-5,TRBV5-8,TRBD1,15,CASSPKDRDGPPQHF,TGTGCCAGCAGCCCTAAAGACAGGGATGGGCCGCCCCAGCATTTT
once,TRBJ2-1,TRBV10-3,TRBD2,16,CAISESTAGEGDEQFF,TGTGCCATCAGTGAGTCCACGGCGGGAGAGGGCGATGAGCAGTTCTTC
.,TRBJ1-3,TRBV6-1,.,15,CATPHRQSSGNTIYF,TGTGCCACCCCGCACCGACAAAGCTCTGGAAACACCATATATTTT
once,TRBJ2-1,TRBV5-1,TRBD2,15,CASSLGAGGGMEQFF,TGCGCCAGCAGCTTGGGTGCGGGAGGGGGAATGGAGCAGTTCTTC
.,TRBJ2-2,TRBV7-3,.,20,CASSSSKAGTGTKRTGELFF,.
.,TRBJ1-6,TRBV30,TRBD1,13,CAWSVQGAQALHF,TGTGCCTGGAGTGTACAGGGGGCGCAGGCCCTCCACTTT
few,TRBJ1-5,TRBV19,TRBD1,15,CASSRGQGSYQPQHF,TGTGCCAGTAGCCGGGGACAGGGATCCTATCAGCCCCAGCATTTT
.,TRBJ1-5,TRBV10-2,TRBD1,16,CASSEYRTGHNQPQHF,TGCGCCAGCAGTGAATATAGGACAGGGCATAATCAGCCCCAGCATTTT
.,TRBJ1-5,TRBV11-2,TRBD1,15,CASSTDRGRGQPQHF,TGTGCCAGCAGCACCGACAGGGGCCGCGGACAGCCCCAGCATTTT
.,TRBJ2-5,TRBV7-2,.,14,CASSPGMRQETQYF,TGTGCCAGCAGCCCGGGGATGAGGCAAGAGACCCAGTACTTC
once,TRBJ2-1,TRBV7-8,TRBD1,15,CASSFRGTSYNEQFF,TGTGCCAGCAGCTTCAGGGGGACCTCCTACAATGAGCAGTTCTTC
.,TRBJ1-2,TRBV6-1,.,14,CASNPNDGIYGYTF,TGTGCCAGCAACCCAAACGACGGGATCTATGGCTACACCTTC
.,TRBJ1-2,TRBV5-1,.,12,CASSFQGDGYTF,TGCGCCAGCAGCTTTCAAGGGGATGGCTACACCTTC
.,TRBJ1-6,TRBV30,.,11,CAWSEAEPLHF,TGTGCCTGGAGTGAGGCGGAACCCCTCCACTTT
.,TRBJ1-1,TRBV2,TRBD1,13,CASLGQGRPEAFF,TGTGCCAGCCTAGGACAGGGGAGGCCTGAAGCTTTCTTT
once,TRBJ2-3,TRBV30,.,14,CAWSPDLAYDTQYF,TGTGCCTGGAGCCCCGACTTAGCCTACGATACGCAGTATTTT
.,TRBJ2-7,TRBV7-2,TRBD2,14,CASCGTSSSYEQYF,TGTGCCAGTTGCGGGACTAGCAGCTCCTACGAGCAGTACTTC
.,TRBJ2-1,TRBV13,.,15,CASSPNRALYNEQFF,TGTGCCAGCAGCCCCAACAGGGCCCTCTACAATGAGCAGTTCTTC
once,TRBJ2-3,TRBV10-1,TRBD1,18,CASSESQGQGMSTDTQYF,TGCGCCAGCAGTGAGTCCCAGGGACAGGGGATGAGCACAGATACGCAGTATTTT
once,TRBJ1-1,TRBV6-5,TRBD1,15,CASSSVGTGSTEAFF,TGTGCCAGCAGTTCGGTCGGGACAGGGTCGACTGAAGCTTTCTTT
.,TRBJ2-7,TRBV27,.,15,CASSPIEKASYEQYF,TGTGCCAGCAGCCCCATAGAGAAAGCGTCCTACGAGCAGTACTTC
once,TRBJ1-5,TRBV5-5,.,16,CASSLGELYSNQPQHF,TGTGCCAGCAGCTTGGGGGAGCTGTATAGCAATCAGCCCCAGCATTTT
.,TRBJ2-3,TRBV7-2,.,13,CAPGLPGIQEQYF,TGTGCCCCCGGGTTACCCGGGATTCAGGAGCAGTATTTT
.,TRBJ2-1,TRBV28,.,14,CASTGAISYNEQFF,TGTGCCAGCACAGGGGCAATCTCCTACAATGAGCAGTTCTTC
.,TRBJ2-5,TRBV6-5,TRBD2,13,CASKRGDKETQYF,TGTGCCAGCAAACGGGGGGATAAAGAGACCCAGTACTTC
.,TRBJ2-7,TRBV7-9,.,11,CASNQGYEQYF,TGTGCCAGCAACCAGGGGTACGAGCAGTACTTC
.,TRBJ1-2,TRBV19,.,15,CASSYSGLMIYGYTF,TGTGCCAGTAGTTATTCCGGGTTGATGATTTATGGCTACACCTTC
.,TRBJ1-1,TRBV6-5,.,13,CASTSTGFVGAFF,TGTGCCAGCACCTCGACAGGTTTTGTCGGAGCTTTCTTT
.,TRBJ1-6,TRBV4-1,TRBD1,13,CASSQDADRPLDF,TGCGCCAGCAGCCAAGATGCGGACAGGCCCCTCGACTTT
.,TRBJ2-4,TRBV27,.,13,CASSLAGSNIQYF,TGTGCCAGCAGTTTAGCAGGGTCAAACATTCAGTACTTC
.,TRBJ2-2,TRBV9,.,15,CASSVDGPTTGELFF,TGTGCCAGCAGCGTAGATGGGCCTACCACCGGGGAGCTGTTTTTT
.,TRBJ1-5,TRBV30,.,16,CAWSLGSRSRNQPQHF,TGTGCCTGGAGTTTAGGGAGTCGGTCTCGCAATCAGCCCCAGCATTTT
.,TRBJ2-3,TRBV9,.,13,CASSVVPADTQYF,TGTGCCAGCAGCGTAGTTCCCGCAGATACGCAGTATTTT
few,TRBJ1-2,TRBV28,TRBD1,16,CASSRILGQGFLGYTF,TGTGCCAGCAGTAGGATTCTGGGACAGGGGTTTCTTGGCTACACCTTC
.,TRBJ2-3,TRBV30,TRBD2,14,CAWSTSGGLDTQYF,TGTGCCTGGAGTACTAGCGGGGGGCTAGATACGCAGTATTTT
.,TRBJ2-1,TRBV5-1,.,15,CASSSGRGSYNEQFF,TGCGCCAGCAGCTCCGGCAGGGGTTCCTACAATGAGCAGTTCTTC
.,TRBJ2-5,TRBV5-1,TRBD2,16,CASSFPRAGLQETQYF,TGCGCCAGCAGCTTTCCACGAGCGGGGTTACAAGAGACCCAGTACTTC
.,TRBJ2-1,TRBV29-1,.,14,CSVDYPSGGNEQFF,TGCAGCGTTGACTACCCTTCGGGTGGCAATGAGCAGTTCTTC
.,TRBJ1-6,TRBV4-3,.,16,CASSQAYITLNSPLHF,TGCGCCAGCAGCCAAGCGTACATAACCCTTAATTCACCCCTCCACTTT
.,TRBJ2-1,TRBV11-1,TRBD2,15,CASSSQAGGYNEQFF,TGTGCCAGTAGCTCCCAAGCGGGGGGATACAATGAGCAGTTCTTC